These 28 T cell receptor beta chains share one sample of origin, sequenced in a study of chemoradiotherapy in HPV16-positive cancers. Only in-frame clones appear in the TCRdb table, and some are missing; sequencing was by immunoSEQ multiplex PCR. The repertoire holds about 20,000 clones, around nine tenths seen once, with around 5.3% in the top ten. Sequenced here: blood, sampled from a patient who underwent chemoradiotherapy. The receptors were sampled from a human donor with HPV-associated anogenital cancer.

The chain carries TRBV6-5 and TRBJ1-2; D gene unclear. Germline assignment: CDR1 MNHEY and CDR2 SVGAGI. The CDR3 spans 13 residues. Trimming took 6 bases from V and 2 from J, leaving 10 bases between them. The CDR3, as DNA: TGTGCCAGCAGCCCCGACCGGAACTATGGCTACACCTTC. Its protein is CASSPDRNYGYTF.

The gene calls are TRBV5-1 and TRBJ2-5, with a weak D call TRBD2 (7 bases). The length of the CDR3 is 15 residues. The ends were cut back, 2 bases at V and 5 bases at J, with 16 bases in the middle. The germline gives CDR1 SGHRS, CDR2 YFSETQ. The CDR3 reads CASSFLGGPGETQYF. For the CDR3, the DNA is TGCGCCAGCAGCTTTTTGGGGGGGCCTGGGGAGACCCAGTACTTC.

This chain links TRBV6-1 with TRBJ1-2, with 7 bases lining up with TRBD1. CDR3 length: 13 amino acids. J was trimmed by 8 bases and V by 2 bases; bases with no gene match: 5. In germline, CDR1 is MNHNS, CDR2 SASEGT. CDR3 in amino acids: CASSERTGVGYTF. The CDR3 nucleotides read TGTGCCAGCAGTGAACGTACAGGGGTAGGCTACACCTTC.

The chain links TRBV19 to TRBJ2-5; 10 bases are shared with TRBD1. V was clipped by 7 bases and J by 5 bases; unmatched bases: 7. Germline-derived CDR1 and CDR2 are LNHDA and SQIVND (reference sequence). The CDR3 is made up of 14 amino acids. The CDR3 protein is CASTRTGGTETQYF. The CDR3 nucleotides are TGTGCCAGTACCCGGACAGGGGGAACCGAGACCCAGTACTTC.

The rearrangement uses TRBV5-1 and TRBJ2-4, with TRBD1 identical over 10 bases. CDR3 length: 16 residues. In germline, CDR1 is SGHRS, CDR2 YFSETQ. The J segment lost 8 bases and the V segment lost 4 bases, leaving 12 bases of the junction unmatched. This CDR3 reads CASSSRDRGSQDIQYF. CDR3 DNA sequence: TGCGCCAGCAGCAGTAGGGACAGGGGTAGCCAGGACATTCAGTACTTC.

This clone was counted only a few times. The chain is built from TRBV15 and TRBJ2-7, with 12 bases fitting TRBD2. The trim removed 5 bases at V and 1 base at J, leaving 6 bases unmatched. Germline V gives CDR1 LNHNV, CDR2 YYDKDF (reference sequence). This CDR3 spans 16 amino acids. CDR3 DNA: TGTGCCACCAGCCGCCTGACTAGCGGGGGATCCTACGAGCAGTACTTC. Its translation: CATSRLTSGGSYEQYF.

The J gene is TRBJ2-5, the V gene TRBV7-6; D not resolved. Germline CDR1 is SGHVS and CDR2 is FNYEAQ. Trimming left V 5 bases short and J 0 bases short, with 4 bases between. The CDR3 is made up of 12 amino acids. CDR3 region: CASSLYQETQYF. The CDR3 bases are TGTGCCAGCAGCCTGTACCAAGAGACCCAGTACTTC.

This rearrangement joins TRBV7-2 to TRBJ1-6, with D unclear. Germline CDR1 reads SGHTA; CDR2 reads FQGNSA. The CDR3 loop spans 15 amino acids. Trimming stripped 0 bases from V and 0 bases from J, with 3 bases between. For the CDR3, the DNA is TGTGCCAGCAGCTTAGCCAGCTCCTATAATTCACCCCTCCACTTT. It yields the protein CASSLASSYNSPLHF.

The genes are TRBV5-1 and TRBJ1-2; TRBD1 might be the D (5 bases). CDR1 and CDR2 (germline): SGHRS, YFSETQ. Trimming removed 0 bases from V and 8 bases from J, with 14 bases in between. This CDR3 comprises 14 residues. CDR3: CASSLALDRGGYTF. In DNA form, the CDR3 reads TGCGCCAGCAGCTTGGCCCTCGACAGAGGAGGCTACACCTTC.

This clone was detected a few times. This sequence joins TRBV11-2 and TRBJ1-1, with TRBD1 matching over 8 bases. Germline V gene data show CDR1 as SGHAT and CDR2 as FQNNGV. Losses at the gene ends were 0 bases for V and 3 bases for J; bases not matched to a gene: 6. The CDR3 has 16 amino acids. CDR3 DNA: TGTGCCAGCAGCTTAGATCCCGGACAGGGTGACACTGAAGCTTTCTTT. Translation gives CASSLDPGQGDTEAFF.

This chain links TRBV19 with TRBJ1-2, with 7 bases fitting TRBD1. CDR3 length: 15 amino acids. J was trimmed by 0 bases and V by 3 bases; bases with no gene match: 4. CDR1 is LNHDA, CDR2 SQIVND, per germline (reference sequence). The CDR3 region is CASSMGQGANYGYTF. CDR3 sequence (DNA): TGTGCCAGTAGTATGGGCCAGGGGGCTAACTATGGCTACACCTTC. The variable domain in full, completed from reference TRBV19 and TRBJ1-2, reads DGGITQSPKYLFRKEGQNVTLSCEQNLNHDAMYWYRQDPGQGLRLIYYSQIVNDFQKGDIAEGYSVSREKKESFPLTVTSAQKNPTAFYLCASSMGQGANYGYTFGSGTRLTVV.

This chain uses TRBV6-1 with TRBJ1-5; TRBD1 is a possible D gene (5 bases). The CDR3 runs 15 residues. The V end lost 2 bases, the J end lost 7 bases, and 15 bases lay between the germline ends. Germline CDR1 MNHNS, CDR2 SASEGT. In DNA, the CDR3 is TGTGCCAGCAGTGAAACTCAGGGAAGAGGGCAGCCCCAGCATTTT. As protein: CASSETQGRGQPQHF.

This clone was seen only once. The rearrangement joins TRBV30 to TRBJ1-1; the D gene is possibly TRBD1 (6 bases). This CDR3 is 14 amino acids long. The germline gives CDR1 GTSNPN, CDR2 SVGIG (reference sequence). Trimming took off 4 bases at V and 2 bases at J, with 14 bases between the two ends. CDR3 DNA: TGTGCCTGGACAGGGGTCACTCTAAACACTGAAGCTTTCTTT. It codes for CAWTGVTLNTEAFF.

The chain is built from TRBV11-2 and TRBJ2-2; 8 bases line up with TRBD2. Germline assignment: CDR1 SGHAT and CDR2 FQNNGV. J lost 2 bases, V lost 2 bases, and 4 bases had no gene match. This CDR3 comprises 16 residues. This chain's CDR3 is CASSLLVAGNTGELFF. The CDR3 bases are TGTGCCAGCAGCTTATTGGTAGCGGGAAACACCGGGGAGCTGTTTTTT.

The chain is built from TRBV9 and TRBJ1-3, with 7 positions matching TRBD1. Germline assignment: CDR1 SGDLS and CDR2 YYNGEE. The trim removed 1 base at V and 4 bases at J, leaving 8 bases unmatched. The CDR3 consists of 16 residues. The CDR3 is CASSVSAGQRGNTIYF. The CDR3 DNA follows: TGTGCCAGCAGCGTATCGGCGGGACAGAGGGGAAACACCATATATTTT. Together with reference TRBV9 and TRBJ1-3, the CDR3 gives the full variable domain: DSGVTQTPKHLITATGQRVTLRCSPRSGDLSVYWYQQSLDQGLQFLIQYYNGEERAKGNILERFSAQQFPDLHSELNLSSLELGDSALYFCASSVSAGQRGNTIYFGEGSWLTVV.

The chain combines TRBV7-2 with TRBJ2-5, with 7 bases fitting TRBD2. With V trimmed by 5 bases and J by 2 bases, 11 bases remained unmatched. The CDR3 sequence is 16 residues long. Germline CDR1 SGHTA, CDR2 FQGNSA. The CDR3 DNA follows: TGTGCCAGCAGCGACTGGAGCGGGGTGAAACAAGAGACCCAGTACTTC. It translates to CASSDWSGVKQETQYF.

This clone appeared once. The chain is built from TRBV9 and TRBJ1-1; no definite D call. Trimming removed 0 bases from V and 4 bases from J, with 10 bases in between. Germline CDR1 SGDLS, CDR2 YYNGEE. There are 14 residues in the CDR3. CDR3 DNA: TGTGCCAGCAGCGTAGTATCGCGGGGCACTGAAGCTTTCTTT. Translation gives CASSVVSRGTEAFF.

This chain links TRBV7-2 with TRBJ1-2; D call uncertain. CDR3 size: 13 residues. CDR1 SGHTA and CDR2 FQGNSA come from the germline V gene. Trimming took off 1 base at V and 5 bases at J, with 8 bases between the two ends. CDR3: CASSLVLGYGYTF. CDR3 in DNA: TGTGCCAGCAGCTTAGTCCTGGGGTATGGCTACACCTTC.

The rearrangement uses TRBV30 and TRBJ2-1; 11 bases agree with TRBD2. Trimming at V came to 5 bases and at J to 8 bases, leaving 8 bases not matched to a gene. Per germline, CDR1 GTSNPN and CDR2 SVGIG (reference sequence). The CDR3 has 14 amino acids. In DNA form, the CDR3 reads TGTGCCTGGGGACCGGGACTAGCGGTTTATGAGCAGTTCTTC. Translating gives CAWGPGLAVYEQFF.

A single count supports this clone. The gene calls are TRBV7-3 and TRBJ2-6, with 8 bases identical to TRBD1. The CDR3 spans 19 residues. J was trimmed by 0 bases and V by 5 bases; bases with no gene match: 12. Germline lookup yields CDR1 SGHTA and CDR2 FQGTGA. DNA for the CDR3: TGTGCCAGCAGCCTAGGCCCCGGGACAGGTTCCTCTGGGGCCAACGTCCTGACTTTC. This codes for CASSLGPGTGSSGANVLTF.

The rearrangement links TRBV6-5 to TRBJ1-3; D uncertain. V was trimmed by 11 bases and J by 1 base, leaving 12 bases between them. CDR3 length equals 13 residues. Looked up from germline, CDR1 is MNHEY and CDR2 is SVGAGI. The CDR3 sequence is CAARRRSGNTIYF. The CDR3 DNA sequence: TGTGCCGCCCGGAGACGTTCTGGAAACACCATATATTTT.

The rearrangement links TRBV7-9 to TRBJ2-2, with 12 bases that match TRBD2. V trimming: 4 bases; J trimming: 0 bases; junction bases outside the gene matches: 3. The CDR3 is 17 residues long. CDR1 is SEHNR and CDR2 is FQNEAQ in the germline V gene (reference sequence). The CDR3 loop is CASSSLAGGSNTGELFF. For the CDR3, the DNA is TGTGCCAGCAGCTCTCTAGCGGGGGGGTCGAACACCGGGGAGCTGTTTTTT.

The rearrangement uses TRBV19 and TRBJ2-1; 12 bases match TRBD2. J lost 8 bases, V lost 3 bases, and 14 bases had no gene match. The length of the CDR3 is 18 residues. Germline V gene lookup returns CDR1 LNHDA and CDR2 SQIVND (reference sequence). The CDR3, as DNA: TGTGCCAGTAGTATCGCGGGTGGCCCTAGCGGGGGGGCACATGAGCAGTTCTTC. As protein: CASSIAGGPSGGAHEQFF.

The chain employs TRBV5-1 and TRBJ2-7, with D perhaps matching TRBD1 or TRBD2 (5 bases each). V was clipped by 5 bases and J by 1 base, with 13 bases between them. CDR1 is SGHRS, CDR2 YFSETQ, per germline. The CDR3 is 14 amino acids. The DNA for the CDR3 is TGCGCCAGCAGTCGACCGGGACCTTCCTACGAGCAGTACTTC. Translated: CASSRPGPSYEQYF.

V usage is TRBV18 and J usage is TRBJ1-6, with D unclear. The CDR3 loop spans 15 amino acids. The germline CDR1 and CDR2 sequences are KGHSH and LQKENI. The V and J ends lost 3 bases and 11 bases respectively, with 17 bases between them. CDR3 region: CASSPPGPSFPPLHF. The CDR3 nucleotides read TGTGCCAGCTCACCCCCGGGCCCTTCATTTCCACCCCTCCACTTT.

The J gene is TRBJ1-6, the V gene TRBV30; 7 bases line up with TRBD1. The CDR3 runs to 15 residues. The ends lost 4 bases at V and 5 bases at J; junction bases unmatched: 8. CDR1 GTSNPN and CDR2 SVGIG come from the germline V gene (reference sequence). CDR3 nucleotides: TGTGCCTGGAAAGTAGGGGGCTTTGATAATTCACCCCTCCACTTT. This codes for CAWKVGGFDNSPLHF.

This chain joins TRBV5-1 and TRBJ1-1; no clear D. The CDR3 covers 14 residues. CDR1 and CDR2 from the germline V gene are SGHRS and YFSETQ. Trimming pared 5 bases from V and 2 bases from J, leaving 13 bases between. CDR3 DNA: TGCGCCAGCAGTAACGGGGAAAGAAACACTGAAGCTTTCTTT. Protein sequence: CASSNGERNTEAFF.

This clone was seen only a few times. The V and J genes are TRBV7-9 and TRBJ1-4, with D possibly TRBD1 on 6 matching bases. Germline lookup yields CDR1 SEHNR and CDR2 FQNEAQ (reference sequence). V lost 2 bases to trimming and J lost 8 bases, with 15 bases between them. There are 15 residues in the CDR3. CDR3 region: CASSLSTTGREKLFF. The DNA for the CDR3 is TGTGCCAGCAGCTTAAGTACTACAGGGAGGGAAAAACTGTTTTTT.